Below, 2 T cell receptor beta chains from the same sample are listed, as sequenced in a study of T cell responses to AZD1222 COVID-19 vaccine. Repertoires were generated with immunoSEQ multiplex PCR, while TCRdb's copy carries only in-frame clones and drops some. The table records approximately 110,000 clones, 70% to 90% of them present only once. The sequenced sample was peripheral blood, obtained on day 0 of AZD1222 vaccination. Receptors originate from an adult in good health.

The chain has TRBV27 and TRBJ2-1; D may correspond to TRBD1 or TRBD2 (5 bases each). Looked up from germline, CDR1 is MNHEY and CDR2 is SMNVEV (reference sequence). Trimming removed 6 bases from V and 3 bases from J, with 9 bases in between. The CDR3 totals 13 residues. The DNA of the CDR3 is TGTGCCAGCAGAAAGGGGAGCTACAATGAGCAGTTCTTC. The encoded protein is CASRKGSYNEQFF.

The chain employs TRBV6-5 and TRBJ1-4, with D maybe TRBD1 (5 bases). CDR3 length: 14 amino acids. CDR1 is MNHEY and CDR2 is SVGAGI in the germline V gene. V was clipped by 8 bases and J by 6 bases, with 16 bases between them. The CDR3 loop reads CASRQTGGYEKLFF. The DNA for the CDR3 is TGTGCCAGCCGCCAAACGGGGGGGTATGAAAAACTGTTTTTT.